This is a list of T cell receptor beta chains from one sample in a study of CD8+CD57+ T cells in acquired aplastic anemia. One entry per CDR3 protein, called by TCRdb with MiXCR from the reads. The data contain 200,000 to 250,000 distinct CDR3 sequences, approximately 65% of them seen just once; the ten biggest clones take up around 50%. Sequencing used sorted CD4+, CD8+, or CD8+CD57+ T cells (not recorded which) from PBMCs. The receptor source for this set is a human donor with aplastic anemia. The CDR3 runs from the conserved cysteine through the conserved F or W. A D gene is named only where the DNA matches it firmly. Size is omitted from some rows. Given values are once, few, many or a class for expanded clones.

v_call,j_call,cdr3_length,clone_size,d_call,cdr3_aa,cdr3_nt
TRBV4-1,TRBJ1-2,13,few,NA,CASSQDTGYGYTF,TGCGCCAGCAGCCAAGATACGGGCTATGGCTACACCTTC
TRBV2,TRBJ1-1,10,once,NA,CASRCTEAFF,TGTGCCAGCAGGTGTACTGAAGCTTTCTTT
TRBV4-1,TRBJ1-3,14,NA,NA,CASSQELTGNTIYF,TGCGCCAGCAGCCAAGAACTAACTGGAAACACCATATATTTT
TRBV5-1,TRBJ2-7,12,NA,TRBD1,CACRDRDYEQYF,TGCGCCTGCCGGGACAGGGACTACGAGCAGTACTTC
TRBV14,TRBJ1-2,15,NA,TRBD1,CASSQDLATGEGYTF,TGTGCCAGCAGCCAAGACTTGGCGACAGGGGAGGGCTACACCTTC
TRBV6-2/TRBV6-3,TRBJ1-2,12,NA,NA,CASSYEAYGYTF,TGTGCCAGCAGCTACGAAGCCTATGGCTACACCTTC
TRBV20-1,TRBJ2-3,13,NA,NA,CSATPFRTDTQYF,TGCAGTGCAACACCCTTTCGCACAGATACGCAGTATTTT
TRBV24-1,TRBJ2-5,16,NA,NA,CATSDNGPSTVETQYF,TGTGCCACCAGTGATAACGGGCCCAGCACCGTTGAGACCCAGTACTTC
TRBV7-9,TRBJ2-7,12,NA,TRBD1,CASRPTGGEQYF,TGTGCCAGCAGGCCCACAGGGGGAGAGCAGTACTTC
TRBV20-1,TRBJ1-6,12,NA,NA,CSAKAEGSPLHF,TGCAGTGCTAAGGCCGAGGGGTCACCCCTCCACTTT
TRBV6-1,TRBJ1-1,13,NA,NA,CASSQPTVGRAFF,TGTGCCAGCAGTCAACCGACAGTGGGGCGGGCTTTCTTT
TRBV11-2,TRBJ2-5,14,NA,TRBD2,CASSLAGAGETQCF,TGTGCCAGCAGCCTAGCGGGGGCGGGAGAGACCCAGTGCTTC
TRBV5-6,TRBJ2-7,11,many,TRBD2,CASSVGGEQYF,TGTGCCAGCAGCGTCGGGGGGGAGCAGTACTTC
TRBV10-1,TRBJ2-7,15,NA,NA,CASSESGISAYEQYF,TGCGCCAGCAGTGAGTCGGGAATCTCAGCCTACGAGCAGTACTTC
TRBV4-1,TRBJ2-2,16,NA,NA,CASSQLDLVVTGELFF,TGCGCCAGCAGCCAGCTGGACCTTGTGGTCACCGGGGAGCTGTTTTTT
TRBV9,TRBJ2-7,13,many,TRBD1,CASSVVGGDEQYF,TGTGCCAGCAGCGTAGTAGGGGGCGACGAGCAGTACTTC
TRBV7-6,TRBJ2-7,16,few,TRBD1,CASSSLRDSSSYEQYF,TGTGCCAGCAGTTCCCTCCGGGACAGTAGCTCCTACGAGCAGTACTTC
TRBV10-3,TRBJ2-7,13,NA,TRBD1,CATSGTGSYEQYF,TGTGCCACCTCCGGGACAGGGAGCTACGAGCAGTACTTC
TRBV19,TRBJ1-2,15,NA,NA,CASSKTQIDSPGYTF,TGTGCCAGTAGTAAGACTCAAATCGACAGCCCCGGCTACACCTTC
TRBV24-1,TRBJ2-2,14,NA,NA,CATSDPAVPGELFF,TGTGCCACCAGTGATCCAGCAGTTCCCGGGGAGCTGTTTTTT
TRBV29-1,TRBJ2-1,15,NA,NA,CSVSSTGARGGEQFF,TGCAGCGTCTCTTCGACCGGGGCGAGAGGAGGTGAGCAGTTCTTC
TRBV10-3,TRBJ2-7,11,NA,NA,CASSSRNEQYF,TGTGCCAGCAGTTCTAGGAACGAGCAGTACTTC
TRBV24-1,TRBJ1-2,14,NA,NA,CATSDLWGQGGYTF,TGTGCCACCAGTGATTTATGGGGGCAGGGTGGCTACACCTTC
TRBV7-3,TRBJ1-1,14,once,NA,CASSAAGASTEAFF,TGTGCCAGCAGCGCCGCGGGGGCGAGCACTGAAGCTTTCTTT
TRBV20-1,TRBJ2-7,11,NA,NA,CSASRGLEQYF,TGCAGTGCTTCGAGAGGTCTCGAGCAGTACTTC
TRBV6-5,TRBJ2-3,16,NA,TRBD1,CASSYSGDSHTDTQYF,TGTGCCAGCAGTTACTCCGGGGACAGCCACACAGATACGCAGTATTTT
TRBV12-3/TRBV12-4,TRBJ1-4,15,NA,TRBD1,CASTLTGTGGEKLFF,TGTGCCAGCACTTTAACCGGGACAGGGGGTGAAAAACTGTTTTTT
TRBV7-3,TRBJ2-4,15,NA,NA,CASSLSGGAKNIQYF,TGTGCCAGCAGCCTCAGTGGGGGTGCCAAAAACATTCAGTACTTC
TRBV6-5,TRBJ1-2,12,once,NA,CASTQPPYGYTF,TGTGCCAGCACCCAACCCCCCTATGGCTACACCTTC
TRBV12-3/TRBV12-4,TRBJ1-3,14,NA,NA,CASRPGGNRNTIYF,TGTGCCAGCAGACCCGGAGGTAATCGAAACACCATATATTTT
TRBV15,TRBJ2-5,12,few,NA,CATSEGMETQYF,TGTGCCACCAGCGAGGGAATGGAGACCCAGTACTTC
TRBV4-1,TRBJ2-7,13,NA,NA,CASSQGESREQYF,TGCGCCAGCAGCCAAGGCGAGAGTCGCGAGCAGTACTTC
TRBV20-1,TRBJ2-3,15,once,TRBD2,CSARSLAGELDTQYF,TGCAGTGCTAGAAGTCTAGCGGGGGAATTGGATACGCAGTATTTT
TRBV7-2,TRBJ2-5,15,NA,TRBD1,CASSLGQGMQETQYF,TGTGCCAGCAGCCTGGGACAGGGGATGCAAGAGACCCAGTACTTC
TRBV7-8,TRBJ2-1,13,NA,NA,CASTPGFYNEQFF,TGTGCCAGCACACCGGGGTTCTACAATGAGCAGTTCTTC
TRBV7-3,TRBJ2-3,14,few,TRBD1,CASSPGTGEVTQYF,TGTGCCAGCAGCCCTGGGACAGGAGAAGTGACGCAGTATTTT
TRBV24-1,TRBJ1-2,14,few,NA,CATSDNSETYGYTF,TGTGCCACCAGTGACAATTCGGAGACCTATGGCTACACCTTC
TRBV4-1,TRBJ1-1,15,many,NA,CASSQDDGRYTEAFF,TGCGCCAGCAGCCAAGATGATGGTCGATACACTGAAGCTTTCTTT
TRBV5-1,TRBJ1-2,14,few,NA,CASSFGHDNYGYTF,TGCGCCAGCAGCTTTGGACACGACAACTATGGCTACACCTTC
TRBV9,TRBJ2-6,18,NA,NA,CASTDQDRYFSGANVLTF,TGTGCCAGCACGGATCAGGACAGATACTTCTCTGGGGCCAACGTCCTGACTTTC
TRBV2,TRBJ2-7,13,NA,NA,CAWGELEPYEQYF,TGTGCCTGGGGTGAACTTGAACCCTACGAGCAGTACTTC
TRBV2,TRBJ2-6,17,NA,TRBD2,CASNPLTSSSGANVLTF,TGTGCCAGCAACCCATTGACTAGCTCCTCTGGGGCCAACGTCCTGACTTTC
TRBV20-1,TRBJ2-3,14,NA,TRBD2,CSAGLATSTDTQYF,TGCAGTGCTGGACTAGCGACTAGCACAGATACGCAGTATTTT
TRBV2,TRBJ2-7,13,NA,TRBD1,CASRPQGAHEQYF,TGTGCCAGCCGCCCACAGGGGGCACACGAGCAGTACTTC
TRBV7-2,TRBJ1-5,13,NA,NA,CASRQYGDQPQHF,TGTGCCAGCAGACAGTACGGTGACCAGCCCCAGCATTTT
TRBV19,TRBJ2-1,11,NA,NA,CASSIAQEQFF,TGTGCCAGTAGTATTGCCCAGGAGCAGTTCTTC
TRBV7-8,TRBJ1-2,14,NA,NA,CASSRSNTNYGYTF,TGTGCCAGCAGTAGGTCTAACACCAACTATGGCTACACCTTC
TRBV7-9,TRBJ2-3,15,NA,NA,CASSFRGLNTDTQYF,TGTGCCAGCAGCTTTCGGGGGCTGAACACAGATACGCAGTATTTT
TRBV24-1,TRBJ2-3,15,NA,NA,CATSDHSDTTDTQYF,TGTGCCACCAGTGATCATTCGGACACCACAGATACGCAGTATTTT
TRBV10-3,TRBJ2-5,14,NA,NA,CAISEGGLQETQYF,TGTGCCATCAGTGAGGGCGGGCTACAAGAGACCCAGTACTTC
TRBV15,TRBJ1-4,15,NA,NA,CATSRDIEASEKLFF,TGTGCCACCAGCAGAGATATTGAGGCCTCCGAAAAACTGTTTTTT
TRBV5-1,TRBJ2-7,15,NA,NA,CASSLGADRSYEQYF,TGCGCCAGCAGCTTGGGTGCAGATCGCTCCTACGAGCAGTACTTC
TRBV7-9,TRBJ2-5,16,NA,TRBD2,CASSLVLADDQETQYF,TGTGCCAGCAGCTTAGTACTAGCGGACGACCAAGAGACCCAGTACTTC
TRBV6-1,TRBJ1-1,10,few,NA,CASRATEAFF,TGTGCCAGCAGGGCCACGGAAGCTTTCTTT
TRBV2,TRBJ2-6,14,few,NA,CASSVRSGANVLTF,TGTGCCAGCAGTGTACGCTCTGGGGCCAACGTCCTGACTTTC
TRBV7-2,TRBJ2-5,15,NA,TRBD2,CASSFSGTEGETQYF,TGTGCCAGCAGCTTTAGCGGGACTGAGGGCGAGACCCAGTACTTC